What follows are 20 T cell receptor beta chains derived from one specimen sequenced in a study of T-cell reconstitution after alpha-beta-depleted transplantation in children. During its preparation, the TCRbeta library received unique molecular identifiers. One entry per CDR3 protein, called by TCRdb with MiXCR from the PCR reads. Altogether about 360,000 distinct CDR3 sequences are present, 13% being singletons, with the ten largest covering 3.5% to 4.5%. The material sequenced was PBMCs, taken from the stem cell graft. Receptors originate from a human donor who donated a stem cell graft to a child with Fanconi anemia.

This chain joins TRBV7-9 and TRBJ1-3, with no clear D. Germline loops: CDR1 SEHNR, CDR2 FQNEAQ (reference sequence). V lost 5 bases, J lost 4 bases, and 15 bases lay in between. The CDR3 runs 15 residues. The chain's CDR3 is CASSPPLDVGNTIYF. The CDR3 DNA follows: TGTGCCAGCAGCCCCCCCCTGGACGTAGGAAACACCATATATTTT.

This sequence joins TRBV20-1 and TRBJ1-2; TRBD1 aligns across 7 bases. The CDR3 has 13 residues. CDR1 DFQATT and CDR2 SNEGSKA come from the germline V gene (reference sequence). With 6 bases clipped from V and 8 bases from J, the junction kept 12 bases outside the gene matches. CDR3 residues: CSAWLDRARGYTF. The CDR3 DNA is TGCAGTGCGTGGCTTGACAGGGCTCGGGGCTACACCTTC.

J is TRBJ1-2 and V is TRBV18, with TRBD1 as a possible D gene (6 bases). Trimming left V 3 bases short and J 0 bases short, with 11 bases between. CDR1 is KGHSH and CDR2 is LQKENI in the germline V gene. There are 15 residues in the CDR3. This CDR3 reads CASSPWTESNYGYTF. DNA for the CDR3: TGTGCCAGCTCACCTTGGACAGAGTCTAACTATGGCTACACCTTC.

There are many counts of this clonotype. This chain connects TRBV7-9 to TRBJ2-1; tentative D call: TRBD1 (6 bases). The germline V gene encodes CDR1 SEHNR and CDR2 FQNEAQ (reference sequence). Trimming shortened V by 2 bases and J by 3 bases, and 8 bases separated the two germline ends. CDR3 size: 14 residues. The CDR3 bases are TGTGCCAGCAGCTTACAGGGGCACTACAATGAGCAGTTCTTC. As protein: CASSLQGHYNEQFF.

The V and J genes are TRBV5-6 and TRBJ2-5; no firm D call. The CDR3 has 13 residues. Trimming stripped 4 bases from V and 4 bases from J, with 11 bases between. CDR1 and CDR2 from the germline V gene are SGHDT and YYEEEE. CDR3 loop: CASSVRRSETQYF. In nucleotides, the CDR3 is TGTGCCAGCAGCGTACGCAGGTCAGAGACCCAGTACTTC.

The chain carries TRBV21-1 and TRBJ2-2. TRBV21-1 is an annotated pseudogene. The CDR3 sequence is 11 residues long. CDR3 bases: TGTCGCCGAGAACACCGGGGAGCTATTTTTTTT. Translated, it gives CRREHRGAIFF.

This clonotype was recorded a few times. The chain combines TRBV2 with TRBJ2-7, with 7 bases identical to TRBD1. CDR1 SNHLY and CDR2 FYNNEI come from the germline V gene. CDR3 length: 15 residues. V was pared by 0 bases and J by 5 bases, with 7 bases of the junction left unmatched. CDR3 bases: TGTGCCAGCAGTGAAGCGACGAGACAGGGCCACGAGCAGTACTTC. Its protein product is CASSEATRQGHEQYF.

The chain has TRBV11-2 and TRBJ2-2; 7 bases fit TRBD2. This CDR3 contains 15 residues. V lost 1 base, J lost 4 bases, and 3 bases stayed unmatched. Germline-derived CDR1 and CDR2 are SGHAT and FQNNGV. CDR3 amino acids: CASSLGAGPTGELFF. The DNA for the CDR3 is TGTGCCAGCAGCTTAGGAGCGGGGCCCACCGGGGAGCTGTTTTTT.

V is TRBV28 and J is TRBJ2-1, with 10 bases lining up with TRBD1. The CDR3 has 13 amino acids. The V and J ends lost 7 bases and 10 bases, in that order; junction bases with no gene match: 7. The germline V gene encodes CDR1 MDHEN and CDR2 SYDVKM. The CDR3 sequence is CASTPGQGDEQFF. CDR3 bases: TGTGCCAGCACCCCCGGACAGGGGGACGAGCAGTTCTTC.

This clonotype has more than one count but fewer than ten. This chain connects TRBV6-5 to TRBJ1-1; no clear D. CDR1 is MNHEY, CDR2 SVGAGI, per germline. V gave up 7 bases and J gave up 11 bases, with 17 bases separating them. The CDR3 has 12 residues. The CDR3 loop is CASNSWDTGAFF. The CDR3 coding sequence is TGTGCCAGCAATTCTTGGGATACTGGCGCTTTCTTT.

This chain uses TRBV6-1 with TRBJ2-1, with TRBD2 matching 14 bases. This CDR3 region has 17 residues. Germline-derived CDR1 and CDR2 are MNHNS and SASEGT. V lost 6 bases, J lost 4 bases, and 8 bases stayed unmatched. In DNA form, the CDR3 reads TGTGCCAGCAGCCCCGGACTAGCGGGGGGACAATACAATGAGCAGTTCTTC. Translating gives CASSPGLAGGQYNEQFF.

Worth noting for this clonotype: It may be a read error: a sequence one base away is much more abundant. V is TRBV5-1 and J is TRBJ1-1; no clear D gene. This CDR3 has 15 amino acids. With 6 bases removed from V and 5 bases from J, the gap between germline ends came to 20 bases. Germline V CDR1 and CDR2: SGHRS, YFSETQ. The CDR3 coding sequence is TGCGCCAGCATCTTTCAGTCCAGTGGTGGGACTGAAGCTTTCTTT. This translates into CASIFQSSGGTEAFF.

The V call is TRBV25-1, the J call TRBJ2-5; 7 bases match TRBD2. The germline V gene encodes CDR1 MGHDK and CDR2 SYGVNS. The CDR3 covers 14 residues. The V segment lost 3 bases and the J segment 3 bases; nucleotides outside the gene matches: 4. The CDR3 bases are TGTGCCAGCAGTGATCCCGGACTAGAAGAGACCCAGTACTTC. Translation gives CASSDPGLEETQYF.

This clonotype was picked up many times. This chain uses TRBV6-4 with TRBJ2-2; D gene uncertain. Germline assignment: CDR1 MRHNA and CDR2 SNTAGT. This CDR3 has 13 residues. V lost 2 bases and J lost 6, with 7 bases in between. The CDR3 DNA is TGTGCCAGCAGTGACCAACCGGCCGGGGAGCTGTTTTTT. Amino acid sequence: CASSDQPAGELFF.

The rearrangement links TRBV5-1 to TRBJ2-5, with TRBD2 identical over 10 bases. Per germline, CDR1 SGHRS and CDR2 YFSETQ. The CDR3 length is 15 residues. V trimming: 5 bases; J trimming: 5 bases; junction bases outside the gene matches: 9. The CDR3 spells CASSLLAGVEETQYF. In DNA form, the CDR3 reads TGCGCCAGCAGTCTCCTAGCGGGGGTCGAGGAGACCCAGTACTTC.

This clonotype was found many times. The rearrangement uses TRBV11-1 and TRBJ2-1, with 9 nucleotides matching TRBD1. In germline, CDR1 is SGHAT, CDR2 FQDESV (reference sequence). This CDR3 is 15 amino acids long. Trimming at V came to 5 bases and at J to 7 bases, leaving 9 bases not matched to a gene. The CDR3 sequence is CASSPGTGILNEQFF. CDR3 nucleotides: TGTGCCAGCAGCCCCGGGACAGGGATACTAAATGAGCAGTTCTTC.

This clonotype was found a few times. The V gene is TRBV4-3, the J gene TRBJ2-1; TRBD1 agrees at 8 bases. CDR1 is LGHNA and CDR2 is YSLEER in the germline V gene. The CDR3 is made up of 14 amino acids. The junction had 10 bases not matched to a gene; V was cut back by 5 bases and J by 10 bases. This CDR3 is CASSSGTGIGEQFF. The CDR3 bases are TGCGCCAGCAGCTCCGGGACAGGAATCGGGGAGCAGTTCTTC.

The CDR3 loop reads CSASLGFDTDTQYF. The CDR3, as DNA: TGCAGTGCTAGTCTCGGCTTTGACACAGATACGCAGTATTTT. The gene calls are TRBV20-1 and TRBJ2-3; D gene unclear. Germline V CDR1 and CDR2: DFQATT, SNEGSKA (reference sequence). The CDR3 spans 14 residues. Trimming shortened V by 3 bases and J by 2 bases, and 12 bases separated the two germline ends.

The chain couples TRBV5-5 to TRBJ1-4; D unresolved. CDR1 and CDR2 (germline): SGHKS, YYEKEE (reference sequence). The CDR3 extends over 14 amino acids. Trimming took off 1 base at V and 7 bases at J, with 11 bases between the two ends. CDR3 coding DNA: TGTGCCAGCAGCTTGACAGTCCGAAGTGAAAAACTGTTTTTT. Translation: CASSLTVRSEKLFF.

The chain joins TRBV12-3 or TRBV12-4 to TRBJ2-3, with unresolved D. CDR3 length equals 19 residues. Trimming took 3 bases from V and 0 from J, leaving 22 bases between them. This CDR3 is CASSFSPIFDLSSTDTQYF. In nucleotides, the CDR3 is TGTGCCAGCAGTTTTTCCCCAATATTCGACCTGTCTAGCACAGATACGCAGTATTTT.